The 26 T cell receptor beta chains presented below share a single source sample, sequenced in a study of OX40 agonist ivuxolimab in advanced cancers. Using immunoSEQ multiplex PCR, the repertoire was profiled, and TCRdb retains in-frame clones only, with some absent. The sample has approximately 100,000 clones, just over 90% seen once. Source: CD4+ or CD8+ T cells sorted from blood, taken in a trial of the OX40 agonist ivuxolimab. The receptors were sampled from an adult with an advanced solid tumor such as melanoma, head and neck, liver or kidney cancer.

V gene TRBV9 combines with J gene TRBJ2-4; TRBD1 agrees at 7 bases. Germline-derived CDR1 and CDR2 are SGDLS and YYNGEE. This CDR3 has 17 amino acids. The V segment lost 1 base and the J segment 9 bases; nucleotides outside the gene matches: 16. CDR3 protein: CASSVLPQGDGVSIQYF. For the CDR3, the DNA is TGTGCCAGCAGCGTACTTCCCCAGGGGGATGGCGTCAGCATTCAGTACTTC.

V usage is TRBV11-2 and J usage is TRBJ2-7, with TRBD1 matching over 9 bases. J was trimmed by 5 bases and V by 5 bases; bases with no gene match: 7. The CDR3 extends over 14 amino acids. Germline CDR1 is SGHAT and CDR2 is FQNNGV. The CDR3 here is CASSTGTGKHEQYF. The CDR3 DNA reads as TGTGCCAGCAGCACGGGGACAGGGAAGCACGAGCAGTACTTC.

The V and J genes are TRBV11-2 and TRBJ1-1, with D uncertain. The V and J ends lost 0 bases and 4 bases respectively, with 9 bases between them. CDR3 size: 14 residues. Germline V lookup: CDR1 SGHAT, CDR2 FQNNGV. CDR3 coding DNA: TGTGCCAGCAGCTTAGATGCAGTGAGCACTGAAGCTTTCTTT. It is translated as CASSLDAVSTEAFF.

About this clone itself: The sample has other DNA sequences that encode this CDR3 too. The gene calls are TRBV6-5 and TRBJ2-7; unclear D gene. Germline lookup yields CDR1 MNHEY and CDR2 SVGAGI. This CDR3 is built from 11 residues. With 4 bases removed from V and 2 bases from J, the gap between germline ends came to 3 bases. CDR3 bases: TGTGCCAGCAGTTCTGCCTACGAGCAGTACTTC. Protein product: CASSSAYEQYF.

The V and J genes are TRBV4-3 and TRBJ2-3; 14 bases line up with TRBD2. CDR1 and CDR2 (germline): LGHNA, YSLEER. CDR3 length: 16 residues. Trimming cost V 4 bases and J 6 bases; bases outside gene matches: 6. The CDR3 region has the DNA TGCGCCAGCAGCCGCCGACTAGCGGGAGGGTGGGATACGCAGTATTTT. Translation: CASSRRLAGGWDTQYF.

The chain links TRBV5-1 to TRBJ2-7, with 8 nucleotides matching TRBD1. Trimming took 4 bases from V and 1 from J; bases not matched to a gene: 7. This CDR3 spans 15 amino acids. Looked up from germline, CDR1 is SGHRS and CDR2 is YFSETQ. DNA of the CDR3: TGCGCCAGCAGCGCCAGGGGGCTGGTGTCCTACGAGCAGTACTTC. As protein: CASSARGLVSYEQYF.

The chain couples TRBV7-3 to TRBJ2-5; 7 bases align to TRBD2. V trimming: 5 bases; J trimming: 4 bases; junction bases outside the gene matches: 10. The CDR3 totals 15 residues. Germline V gene sequence: CDR1 SGHTA, CDR2 FQGTGA. This chain's CDR3 is CASSRGRSGGETQYF. The CDR3 nucleotides are TGTGCCAGCAGCCGTGGGCGGTCGGGGGGAGAGACCCAGTACTTC.

The V call is TRBV11-2, the J call TRBJ2-5, with 12 positions matching TRBD1. With 3 bases clipped from V and 4 bases from J, the junction kept 3 bases outside the gene matches. There are 15 residues in the CDR3. Germline V gene lookup returns CDR1 SGHAT and CDR2 FQNNGV. The CDR3 sequence is CASSFGTGGTETQYF. CDR3 sequence (DNA): TGTGCCAGCAGCTTCGGGACAGGGGGCACAGAGACCCAGTACTTC.

In its sample, this clone was seen a few times. The V gene is TRBV5-4, the J gene TRBJ2-1, with 9 bases matching TRBD2. Trimming removed 4 bases from V and 4 bases from J; junction bases left unmatched: 9. The V gene's germline CDR1 is SGHNT and CDR2 YYREEE (reference sequence). The CDR3 contains 16 residues. CDR3 coding DNA: TGTGCCAGCAGCGGAACACTAGCGGGTGGATACAATGAGCAGTTCTTC. As protein: CASSGTLAGGYNEQFF. The whole variable domain, remainder taken from reference TRBV5-4 and TRBJ2-1, is ETGVTQSPTHLIKTRGQQVTLRCSSQSGHNTVSWYQQALGQGPQFIFQYYREEENGRGNFPPRFSGLQFPNYSSELNVNALELDDSALYLCASSGTLAGGYNEQFFGPGTRLTVL.

The rearrangement uses TRBV27 and TRBJ1-3, with D possibly being TRBD1 (5 bases). This CDR3 has 14 amino acids. CDR1 and CDR2 (germline): MNHEY, SMNVEV (reference sequence). V was shortened by 6 bases and J by 3 bases, with 12 bases between the two germline ends. The CDR3 bases are TGTGCCAGCAGCGACCAGGGAGGTGGAAACACCATATATTTT. It is translated as CASSDQGGGNTIYF.

V and J are TRBV10-2 and TRBJ2-1, with D possibly TRBD2 on 6 matching bases. V was cut by 4 bases and J by 9 bases, with 25 bases left in between. This CDR3 comprises 17 residues. The germline CDR1 and CDR2 sequences are WSHSY and SAAADI. This CDR3 is CASSGRQGLGWGVEQFF. The CDR3 nucleotides read TGCGCCAGCAGTGGCAGGCAGGGACTCGGGTGGGGGGTTGAGCAGTTCTTC.

This clone occurred once. This chain uses TRBV9 with TRBJ2-2, with D hard to call. The length of the CDR3 is 14 residues. Trimming left V 3 bases short and J 5 bases short, with 11 bases between. Germline values: CDR1 SGDLS, CDR2 YYNGEE. The CDR3 loop reads CASSAHKVTGELFF. The CDR3, as DNA: TGTGCCAGCAGCGCCCACAAAGTGACCGGGGAGCTGTTTTTT.

The chain has TRBV28 and TRBJ2-7, with D unclear. Germline CDR1 and CDR2: MDHEN and SYDVKM. The CDR3 spans 13 residues. V lost 7 bases, J lost 0 bases, and 10 bases lay in between. In DNA form, the CDR3 reads TGTGCCAGCATGCAGGCCCGCTCCTACGAGCAGTACTTC. The encoded protein is CASMQARSYEQYF.

The chain combines TRBV7-2 with TRBJ2-1, with 8 bases aligning to TRBD2. V gave up 5 bases and J gave up 10 bases; unmatched junction bases: 7. There are 13 residues in the CDR3. Germline assignment: CDR1 SGHTA and CDR2 FQGNSA. This CDR3 is CASSGRGAEEQFF. As DNA, the CDR3 is TGTGCCAGCAGCGGGCGGGGGGCGGAAGAGCAGTTCTTC.

This clone was seen only once. V and J are TRBV5-4 and TRBJ2-7; no clear D gene. Trimming took off 3 bases at V and 2 bases at J, with 9 bases between the two ends. The CDR3 is made up of 13 amino acids. The germline V gene encodes CDR1 SGHNT and CDR2 YYREEE (reference sequence). The CDR3 region has the DNA TGTGCCAGCAGCTCCCCCGCAGCCTACGAGCAGTACTTC. Protein: CASSSPAAYEQYF.

V gene TRBV10-2 combines with J gene TRBJ1-1; D remains unclear. Per germline, CDR1 WSHSY and CDR2 SAAADI. The CDR3 loop spans 14 amino acids. The germline V and J ends were trimmed by 6 bases and 5 bases, with 16 bases remaining between them. The chain's CDR3 is CASRILGAGTEAFF. In DNA, the CDR3 is TGCGCCAGCAGGATCTTAGGCGCGGGTACTGAAGCTTTCTTT.

The chain has TRBV21-1 and TRBJ1-1. TRBV21-1 counts as a pseudogene. The CDR3 runs 18 residues. CDR3 loop: CASSVGSTASSMNTEAFF. DNA for the CDR3: TGTGCCAGCAGTGTGGGGAGTACAGCCTCCTCCATGAACACTGAAGCTTTCTTT.

The chain carries TRBV6-4 and TRBJ1-2; no reliable D call. The V gene lost 8 bases and the J gene lost 4 bases, with 14 bases spanning the gap. The CDR3 length is 13 residues. In germline, CDR1 is MRHNA, CDR2 SNTAGT. The CDR3 region is CASSEQRGYGYTF. Written as DNA, the CDR3 is TGTGCCAGCTCGGAACAGCGGGGCTATGGCTACACCTTC.

J is TRBJ2-7 and V is TRBV6-1; the D is unclear. The CDR3 is made up of 10 amino acids. Germline values: CDR1 MNHNS, CDR2 SASEGT. Trimming took 6 bases from V and 4 from J, leaving 4 bases between them. CDR3 nucleotide sequence: TGTGCCAGCAGGGATTACGAGCAGTACTTC. This gives the protein CASRDYEQYF.

The chain is built from TRBV4-2 and TRBJ1-3, with no clear D. Germline V CDR1 and CDR2: LGHNA, YNFKEQ. Deletions cut 1 base from V and 1 base from J, with 5 bases between. This CDR3 contains 14 residues. CDR3 DNA: TGTGCCAGCAGCCAAGGGGCGTCTGGAAACACCATATATTTT. Protein sequence: CASSQGASGNTIYF.

This sequence joins TRBV30 and TRBJ2-1, with 11 bases that match TRBD2. The J segment lost 9 bases and the V segment lost 8 bases, leaving 6 bases of the junction unmatched. The CDR3 runs to 12 residues. Germline loops: CDR1 GTSNPN, CDR2 SVGIG (reference sequence). The CDR3 protein is CAGKTSGIEQFF. In nucleotides, the CDR3 is TGTGCCGGGAAGACTAGCGGGATTGAGCAGTTCTTC.

CDR3: CASRGVGRFYEQYF. CDR3 DNA: TGTGCCAGCAGGGGGGTGGGGCGTTTCTACGAGCAGTACTTC. The chain joins TRBV28 to TRBJ2-7; tentatively, D is TRBD1 or TRBD2 (5 bases each). The CDR3 length is 14 residues. The germline V gene has CDR1 MDHEN and CDR2 SYDVKM. Between the trimmed V and J ends, which lost 6 bases and 3 bases, there was a span of 15 bases.

This chain links TRBV7-9 with TRBJ2-7, with unresolved D. The V end lost 1 base, the J end lost 6 bases, and 4 bases lay between the germline ends. CDR3 size: 11 residues. Germline CDR1 and CDR2: SEHNR and FQNEAQ (reference sequence). The CDR3 loop reads CASSLGLEQYF. As DNA, the CDR3 is TGTGCCAGCAGCTTAGGCCTCGAGCAGTACTTC.

The rearrangement uses TRBV2 and TRBJ2-7, with 13 bases matching TRBD2. The junction had 2 bases not matched to a gene; V was cut back by 7 bases and J by 2 bases. The CDR3 has 14 residues. The V gene's germline CDR1 is SNHLY and CDR2 FYNNEI. CDR3 sequence (DNA): TGTGCCAGCAATGGACTAGCGGGAGCCTACGAGCAGTACTTC. Its protein product is CASNGLAGAYEQYF.

The chain carries TRBV10-2 and TRBJ2-3, with 15 bases matching TRBD2. V was clipped by 6 bases and J by 5 bases; unmatched bases: 3. The germline V gene encodes CDR1 WSHSY and CDR2 SAAADI. This CDR3 spans 15 amino acids. CDR3 amino acids: CASRGLAGGLDTQYF. CDR3 DNA: TGCGCCAGCAGAGGACTAGCGGGAGGGTTAGATACGCAGTATTTT.

V is TRBV28 and J is TRBJ1-5, with 9 bases matching TRBD1. CDR3 length equals 14 residues. CDR1 and CDR2 (germline): MDHEN, SYDVKM. After removal of 6 bases from V and 7 bases from J, the junction contained 7 bases not matched to a gene. CDR3 nucleotide sequence: TGTGCCAGCAGGTCCGGGACAGGGTTACAGCCCCAGCATTTT. Translation gives CASRSGTGLQPQHF.